Listed here are 11 T cell receptor beta chains from one sample, sequenced in a study of control samples from healthy donors and cancer patients (dated by TCRdb to 2020 to 2022). To prepare the library, the immunoSEQ multiplex PCR assay was applied. Held by TCRdb, this immuneACCESS table contains in-frame sequences only and omits some clones. Under half of the omission traces to an unresolved V gene where checked; the cause of the rest is unknown. The sample includes some 51,000 clones, with approximately 88% observed a single time. The ten largest clones represent more than 3.5% of the sample. Sequencing was carried out using blood. The receptors shown here come from a man aged 45 to 65 in good health.

The chain combines TRBV5-1 with TRBJ2-2; D is perhaps TRBD2 (5 bases). The CDR3 spans 16 residues. Trimming stripped 0 bases from V and 0 bases from J, with 9 bases between. Germline-derived CDR1 and CDR2 are SGHRS and YFSETQ. The CDR3 DNA follows: TGCGCCAGCAGCTTGGGAGGGCGAACGAACACCGGGGAGCTGTTTTTT. Encoded protein: CASSLGGRTNTGELFF.

The genes are TRBV10-3 and TRBJ2-1; perhaps TRBD2 as D (6 bases). The germline V gene encodes CDR1 ENHRY and CDR2 SYGVKD. The CDR3 extends over 13 amino acids. V was shortened by 9 bases and J by 10 bases, with 19 bases between the two germline ends. CDR3 residues: CAIMGLLGGEQFF. The CDR3 DNA reads as TGTGCCATTATGGGACTTTTGGGTGGGGAGCAGTTCTTC.

The chain links TRBV19 to TRBJ2-3, with D perhaps matching TRBD1 or TRBD2 (5 bases each). This CDR3 spans 17 amino acids. Germline assignment: CDR1 LNHDA and CDR2 SQIVND (reference sequence). Trimming removed 0 bases from V and 1 base from J, with 14 bases in between. In DNA, the CDR3 is TGTGCCAGTAGTATAGATCTATCTGGGGGAGGCACAGATACGCAGTATTTT. It codes for CASSIDLSGGGTDTQYF.

The CDR3 DNA reads TGTGCCAGCAGTTTCAAGGCGGGGAATGAGCAGTTCTTC. It encodes CASSFKAGNEQFF. V and J are TRBV28 and TRBJ2-1; D is possibly TRBD2 (6 bases). CDR3 size: 13 residues. The V end was cut by 3 bases, the J end by 7 bases, with 10 bases between. Looked up from germline, CDR1 is MDHEN and CDR2 is SYDVKM.

The genes are TRBV19 and TRBJ1-5, with unresolved D. The germline V gene encodes CDR1 LNHDA and CDR2 SQIVND (reference sequence). V dropped 5 bases and J dropped 4 bases, with 9 bases sitting between them. The CDR3 is made up of 13 amino acids. The CDR3 DNA is TGTGCCAGTAGTTCAGCACGAAATCAGCCCCAGCATTTT. It codes for CASSSARNQPQHF.

The chain carries TRBV5-1 and TRBJ2-3; D is unresolved. Germline assignment: CDR1 SGHRS and CDR2 YFSETQ. V gave up 3 bases and J gave up 6 bases, with 5 bases separating them. The CDR3 consists of 11 residues. DNA of the CDR3: TGCGCCAGCAGCTCTAGGGATACGCAGTATTTT. Its translation: CASSSRDTQYF.

The chain employs TRBV30 and TRBJ1-5; the D gene is possibly TRBD1 (5 bases). Trimming took 2 bases from V and 5 from J, leaving 10 bases between them. The CDR3 is made up of 13 amino acids. Germline V gives CDR1 GTSNPN, CDR2 SVGIG (reference sequence). The CDR3, as DNA: TGTGCCTGGAGTACGGGGCGGGATCAGCCCCAGCATTTT. As protein: CAWSTGRDQPQHF. Combining the CDR3 with reference TRBV30 and TRBJ1-5 gives the whole variable domain SQTIHQWPATLVQPVGSPLSLECTVEGTSNPNLYWYRQAAGRGLQLLFYSVGIGQISSEVPQNLSASRPQDRQFILSSKKLLLSDSGFYLCAWSTGRDQPQHFGDGTRLSIL.

The V and J genes are TRBV7-2 and TRBJ2-2; D unresolved. V was cut by 5 bases and J by 5 bases, with 15 bases left in between. CDR1 and CDR2 (germline): SGHTA, FQGNSA. This CDR3 is built from 15 residues. In DNA form, the CDR3 reads TGTGCCAGCAGCCCCGGCCGAACCTCGACCGGGGAGCTGTTTTTT. The encoded protein is CASSPGRTSTGELFF.

The chain links TRBV28 to TRBJ2-1; 10 bases agree with TRBD2. CDR1 and CDR2 (germline): MDHEN, SYDVKM. With 4 bases clipped from V and 10 bases from J, the junction kept 16 bases outside the gene matches. The CDR3 length is 17 residues. In DNA form, the CDR3 reads TGTGCCAGCAGTTCCGCTAGCGGGAGTCGGGACAATGAAGAGCAGTTCTTC. Protein: CASSSASGSRDNEEQFF.

This chain links TRBV5-6 with TRBJ2-7; 7 nucleotides align to TRBD1. The V segment lost 1 base and the J segment 0 bases; nucleotides outside the gene matches: 1. Germline lookup yields CDR1 SGHDT and CDR2 YYEEEE. The CDR3 runs 14 residues. CDR3 sequence reads: CASSLTGASYEQYF. In DNA, the CDR3 is TGTGCCAGCAGCTTGACAGGGGCCTCCTACGAGCAGTACTTC.

Only one count was recorded for this clone. V gene TRBV18 combines with J gene TRBJ1-5; D gene uncertain. Trimming took off 3 bases at V and 5 bases at J, with 8 bases between the two ends. This CDR3 is 13 amino acids long. Germline V gene data show CDR1 as KGHSH and CDR2 as LQKENI. In DNA, the CDR3 is TGTGCCAGCTCACCGGATTCCTATCAGCCCCAGCATTTT. Amino acid sequence: CASSPDSYQPQHF. The full variable domain, in which reference TRBV18 and TRBJ1-5 provide the parts outside the CDR3, is NAGVMQNPRHLVRRRGQEARLRCSPMKGHSHVYWYRQLPEEGLKFMVYLQKENIIDESGMPKERFSAEFPKEGPSILRIQQVVRGDSAAYFCASSPDSYQPQHFGDGTRLSIL.